The 23 T cell receptor beta chains below all came from one sample that was sequenced in a study of quantifying T cell responses using KT2 cells (dated by TCRdb to about 2017). Study-wide context: RNA was DNase-treated and reverse transcribed with TCR alpha and beta constant-region primers, mostly using SuperScript III.

Library method: UMI-ligation and nested PCR. The sample was run on an Illumina MiSeq. T4 RNA ligase 1 was used to ligate a single-stranded oligonucleotide containing the Illumina SP2 sequence and a UMI to the 3' end of the cDNA. PCR1 ran three to four cycles (98°C 15 s, 69°C 30 s, 72°C 40 s); the beta primer was an equimolar mix of RC1.1 and RC1.2 covering TRBC1 and TRBC2. TCRdb reanalyzed the raw reads on its own, using fastp at Q25 for trimming and MiXCR for clone calling, and kept in-frame beta chains. Identical CDR3 proteins give one entry, which carries the most common genes and DNA. Present in this sample are over 55,000 distinct CDR3 sequences, over 9% of which were seen just once. Of the sample, 9.4% is held by the ten largest clones. Sample: PBMCs spiked with cells of the T cell clone KT2. Every receptor here comes from a human donor.

This clonotype was found a few times. This sequence joins TRBV3-1 and TRBJ2-2, with 9 nucleotides matching TRBD1. Germline V gene sequence: CDR1 LGHDT, CDR2 YNNKEL (reference sequence). V lost 3 bases and J lost 5; bases outside the gene matches: 1. The CDR3 totals 14 residues. The CDR3 loop reads CASSQTGGTGELFF. The DNA for the CDR3 is TGTGCCAGCAGCCAGACAGGGGGAACCGGGGAGCTGTTTTTT.

A few counts support this clonotype. J is TRBJ2-2 and V is TRBV6-2 or TRBV6-3, with a weak D call TRBD2 (5 bases). Germline V gene sequence: CDR1 MNHEY, CDR2 SVGEGT. The CDR3 spans 17 residues. Trimming left V 0 bases short and J 0 bases short, with 11 bases between. Written as DNA, the CDR3 is TGTGCCAGCAGTTACTCCATGCGCGGGCCGAACACCGGGGAGCTGTTTTTT. This sequence encodes CASSYSMRGPNTGELFF.

The chain joins TRBV11-3 to TRBJ2-2; 8 bases are shared with TRBD2. The V and J ends lost 4 bases and 2 bases, in that order; junction bases with no gene match: 3. This CDR3 is 15 amino acids long. CDR1 is SGHNT, CDR2 YENEEA, per germline. CDR3 in amino acids: CASSYRGGNTGELFF. Written as DNA, the CDR3 is TGTGCCAGCAGCTACCGGGGGGGAAACACCGGGGAGCTGTTTTTT.

A few counts support this clonotype. The chain carries TRBV7-9 and TRBJ1-2; TRBD1 agrees at 7 bases. There are 13 residues in the CDR3. The germline CDR1 and CDR2 sequences are SEHNR and FQNEAQ (reference sequence). Unmatched junction bases numbered 5, after V lost 8 bases and J lost 2 bases. This chain's CDR3 is CASGPRGNYGYTF. The CDR3 bases are TGTGCCAGCGGTCCCAGGGGGAACTATGGCTACACCTTC.

This clonotype came up many times. This chain uses TRBV12-3 or TRBV12-4 with TRBJ1-6; no clear D gene. The CDR3 has 14 residues. The ends were cut back, 6 bases at V and 8 bases at J, with 14 bases in the middle. The chain's CDR3 is CASSPQRSYSPLHF. CDR3 DNA sequence: TGTGCCAGCAGCCCGCAGCGGTCTTATTCACCCCTCCACTTT.

The chain couples TRBV24-1 to TRBJ2-7, with TRBD1 matching over 7 bases. Germline CDR1 reads KGHDR; CDR2 reads SFDVKD. J gave up 2 bases and V 5 bases, and 8 bases lay outside the gene matches. CDR3 size: 15 residues. CDR3 nucleotide sequence: TGTGCCACCAGTGTTGGGACAGCCCGAACCTACGAGCAGTACTTC. This translates into CATSVGTARTYEQYF.

The chain combines TRBV6-5 with TRBJ2-7; D is undetermined. The CDR3 is 14 residues long. V was clipped by 3 bases and J by 2 bases, with 11 bases between them. Germline assignment: CDR1 MNHEY and CDR2 SVGAGI. The chain's CDR3 is CASSYVGPTYEQYF. The DNA of the CDR3 is TGTGCCAGCAGTTATGTAGGTCCGACCTACGAGCAGTACTTC.

The chain joins TRBV28 to TRBJ1-2; 10 bases fit TRBD1. The germline V gene encodes CDR1 MDHEN and CDR2 SYDVKM. V dropped 5 bases and J dropped 7; count of bases not matched to a gene: 7. The CDR3 runs 14 residues. CDR3: CASSVDRGRFGYTF. The CDR3 DNA reads as TGTGCCAGCAGTGTTGACAGGGGGCGCTTTGGCTACACCTTC.

The chain links TRBV6-5 to TRBJ2-5, with D possibly called TRBD1 or TRBD2 (6 bases each). Trimming left V 8 bases short and J 2 bases short, with 18 bases between. The CDR3 runs 15 residues. Germline loops: CDR1 MNHEY, CDR2 SVGAGI. The CDR3 region is CASPRGDQEQETQYF. Written as DNA, the CDR3 is TGTGCCAGCCCTAGGGGGGACCAAGAACAAGAGACCCAGTACTTC.

This rearrangement joins TRBV7-2 to TRBJ2-2; TRBD2 aligns across 8 bases. Looked up from germline, CDR1 is SGHTA and CDR2 is FQGNSA. Germline trimming cut 0 bases from V and 7 bases from J; bases unmatched to any gene: 7. This CDR3 region has 16 residues. In nucleotides, the CDR3 is TGTGCCAGCAGCTTAGCGACGGGAGGGCAGGGCGGGGAGCTGTTTTTT. It specifies CASSLATGGQGGELFF.

This clonotype was found a few times. The genes are TRBV28 and TRBJ1-2, with D perhaps TRBD1 (6 bases). Germline V gene sequence: CDR1 MDHEN, CDR2 SYDVKM. Trimming took off 10 bases at V and 4 bases at J, with 10 bases between the two ends. The CDR3 is 11 amino acids. The chain's CDR3 is CAIGQTYGYTF. In nucleotides, the CDR3 is TGTGCCATCGGACAGACCTATGGCTACACCTTC.

This clonotype has at least ten counts. V usage is TRBV24-1 and J usage is TRBJ1-5; 7 bases align to TRBD1. V was clipped by 5 bases and J by 7 bases; unmatched bases: 10. The CDR3 spans 15 residues. Per germline, CDR1 KGHDR and CDR2 SFDVKD. DNA for the CDR3: TGTGCCACCAGTGCCCGGGACAGACCGGGCCAGCCCCAGCATTTT. It is translated as CATSARDRPGQPQHF.

J is TRBJ2-1 and V is TRBV6-2 or TRBV6-3; D is ambiguous. In germline, CDR1 is MNHEY, CDR2 SVGEGT. The CDR3 is 12 residues long. Trimming removed 7 bases from V and 13 bases from J, with 17 bases in between. The CDR3: CASTSTSQSQFF. The CDR3 region has the DNA TGTGCCAGCACGTCTACCTCCCAATCCCAGTTCTTC.

This clonotype has just a few counts. V gene TRBV5-1 combines with J gene TRBJ2-7; the match to TRBD2 covers 9 bases. Germline CDR1 reads SGHRS; CDR2 reads YFSETQ. V was clipped by 4 bases and J by 4 bases; unmatched bases: 9. The CDR3 totals 15 residues. The CDR3 protein is CASSPVGSGRYEQYF. DNA of the CDR3: TGCGCCAGCAGCCCCGTCGGTAGCGGGAGATACGAGCAGTACTTC.

This clonotype was detected only a few times. This sequence joins TRBV28 and TRBJ1-1; a weak D match, TRBD1 (5 bases). The V gene lost 4 bases and the J gene lost 1 base, with 13 bases spanning the gap. Germline CDR1 MDHEN, CDR2 SYDVKM. The CDR3 length is 15 residues. The CDR3 DNA is TGTGCCAGCAGTTGGGGGGAGGTTGGGAACACTGAAGCTTTCTTT. It is translated as CASSWGEVGNTEAFF. Full variable domain (remainder filled in from reference TRBV28 and TRBJ1-1): DVKVTQSSRYLVKRTGEKVFLECVQDMDHENMFWYRQDPGLGLRLIYFSYDVKMKEKGDIPEGYSVSREKKERFSLILESASTNQTSMYLCASSWGEVGNTEAFFGQGTRLTVV.

The chain employs TRBV27 and TRBJ2-5; either TRBD1 or TRBD2 may supply D (5 bases each). The germline CDR1 and CDR2 sequences are MNHEY and SMNVEV (reference sequence). V lost 4 bases and J 2 bases, leaving 14 bases between the germline ends. The CDR3 sequence is 15 residues long. CDR3 sequence reads: CASSYARGSQETQYF. CDR3 coding DNA: TGTGCCAGCAGTTACGCCCGGGGCTCACAAGAGACCCAGTACTTC.

This clonotype was seen a few times. CDR3 loop: CASSYSARGREETQYF. CDR3 bases: TGTGCCAGCAGTTACTCGGCACGGGGGAGGGAAGAGACCCAGTACTTC. The V and J genes are TRBV6-6 and TRBJ2-5; 7 bases are shared with TRBD2. This CDR3 is 16 amino acids long. Germline CDR1 MNHNY, CDR2 SVGAGI (reference sequence). V dropped 0 bases and J dropped 3; count of bases not matched to a gene: 7.

This clonotype has a count of ten or more. This sequence joins TRBV7-2 and TRBJ2-1; D possibly corresponds to TRBD2 (6 bases). Germline assignment: CDR1 SGHTA and CDR2 FQGNSA. The CDR3 totals 13 residues. V was shortened by 3 bases and J by 6 bases, with 9 bases between the two germline ends. The CDR3 nucleotides are TGTGCCAGCAGCTTCGGGACTCTCAATGAGCAGTTCTTC. Protein: CASSFGTLNEQFF.

This clonotype was counted ten times or more. V is TRBV6-4 and J is TRBJ2-3, with D perhaps matching TRBD1 (5 bases). Germline values: CDR1 MRHNA, CDR2 SNTAGT. Trimming took off 4 bases at V and 4 bases at J, with 12 bases between the two ends. The CDR3 totals 14 residues. CDR3 sequence: CASSADSSPDTQYF. The CDR3 DNA reads as TGTGCCAGCAGTGCCGACAGTAGCCCAGATACGCAGTATTTT.

This clonotype has just a few counts. The gene calls are TRBV11-3 and TRBJ2-7; D unclear. Germline V gene sequence: CDR1 SGHNT, CDR2 YENEEA. Trimming stripped 5 bases from V and 2 bases from J, with 1 base between. The CDR3 is 10 residues long. DNA for the CDR3: TGTGCCAGCAGCCCCTACGAGCAGTACTTC. Encoded protein: CASSPYEQYF. Filled out from reference TRBV11-3 and TRBJ2-7, the complete variable domain reads EAGVVQSPRYKIIEKKQPVAFWCNPISGHNTLYWYLQNLGQGPELLIRYENEEAVDDSQLPKDRFSAERLKGVDSTLKIQPAELGDSAVYLCASSPYEQYFGPGTRLTVT.

A few counts support this clonotype. The rearrangement uses TRBV28 and TRBJ2-2, with TRBD1 matching over 9 bases. Looked up from germline, CDR1 is MDHEN and CDR2 is SYDVKM. V lost 6 bases and J lost 4; bases outside the gene matches: 6. The CDR3 has 15 amino acids. CDR3 protein: CASRGDRVGTGELFF. CDR3 bases: TGTGCCAGCAGGGGGGACAGGGTCGGCACCGGGGAGCTGTTTTTT.

This clonotype was recorded many times. The chain joins TRBV5-4 to TRBJ2-3; D possibly corresponds to TRBD1 (5 bases). The germline CDR1 and CDR2 sequences are SGHNT and YYREEE (reference sequence). CDR3 length equals 16 residues. V was shortened by 1 base and J by 0 bases, with 12 bases between the two germline ends. Written as DNA, the CDR3 is TGTGCCAGCAGCTTGAACGGACAACCTAGCACAGATACGCAGTATTTT. Translated, it gives CASSLNGQPSTDTQYF.

In its sample, this clonotype was seen a few times. This chain connects TRBV25-1 to TRBJ2-7; possibly TRBD1 for D (5 bases). The CDR3 consists of 11 residues. From germline, CDR1 is MGHDK and CDR2 SYGVNS. The CDR3 reads CASGNSYEQYF. The CDR3 DNA is TGTGCGTCAGGGAACTCCTACGAGCAGTACTTC.